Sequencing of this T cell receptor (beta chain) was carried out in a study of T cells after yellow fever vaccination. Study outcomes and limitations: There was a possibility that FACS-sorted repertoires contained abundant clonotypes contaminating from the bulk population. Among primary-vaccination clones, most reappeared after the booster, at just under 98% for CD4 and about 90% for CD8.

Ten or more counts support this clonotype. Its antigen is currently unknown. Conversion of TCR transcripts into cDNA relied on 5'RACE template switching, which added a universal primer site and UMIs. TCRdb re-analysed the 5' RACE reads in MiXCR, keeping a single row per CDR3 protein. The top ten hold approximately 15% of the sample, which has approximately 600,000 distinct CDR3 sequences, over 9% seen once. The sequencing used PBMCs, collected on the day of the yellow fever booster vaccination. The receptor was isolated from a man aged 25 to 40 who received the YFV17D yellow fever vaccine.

The CDR3 protein is CASSLAGTVFYEQYF. The CDR3 nucleotides are TGCGCCAGCAGCTTGGCAGGTACAGTCTTCTACGAGCAGTACTTC. The chain couples TRBV5-1 to TRBJ2-7; no firm D call. V lost 0 bases to trimming and J lost 3 bases, with 13 bases between them. Germline assignment: CDR1 SGHRS and CDR2 YFSETQ. The CDR3 extends over 15 amino acids. The complete variable domain, with remaining parts taken from reference TRBV5-1 and TRBJ2-7, reads KAGVTQTPRYLIKTRGQQVTLSCSPISGHRSVSWYQQTPGQGLQFLFEYFSETQRNKGNFPGRFSGRQFSNSRSEMNVSTLELGDSALYLCASSLAGTVFYEQYFGPGTRLTVT.